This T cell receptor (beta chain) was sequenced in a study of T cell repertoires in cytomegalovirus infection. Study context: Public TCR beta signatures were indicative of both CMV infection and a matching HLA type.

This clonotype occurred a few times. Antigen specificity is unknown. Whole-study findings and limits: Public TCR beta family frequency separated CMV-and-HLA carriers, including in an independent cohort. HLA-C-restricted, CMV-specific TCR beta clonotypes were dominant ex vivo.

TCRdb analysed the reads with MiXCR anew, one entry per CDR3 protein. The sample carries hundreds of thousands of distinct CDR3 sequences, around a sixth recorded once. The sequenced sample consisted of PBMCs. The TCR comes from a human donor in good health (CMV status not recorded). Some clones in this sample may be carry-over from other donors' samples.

This chain's CDR3 is CAISENEGYTGNTIYF. The CDR3 DNA sequence: TGTGCCATCAGTGAGAATGAAGGGTATACAGGAAACACCATATATTTT. This chain connects TRBV10-3 to TRBJ1-3; no definite D call. CDR1 and CDR2 (germline): ENHRY, SYGVKD. CDR3 size: 16 residues. V was pared by 2 bases and J by 4 bases, with 15 bases between.